The 13 T cell receptor beta chains in this list originate from one sample, sequenced in a study of PD-1 blockade in classical Hodgkin lymphoma. Here immunoSEQ multiplex PCR was the method, and the copy in TCRdb shows in-frame clones only, minus some. The sample yields 25,000 to 30,000 clones, about nine tenths seen once. There was relapse after autologous stem cell transplantation in every patient, and there was variation in brentuximab vedotin exposure. The specimen comprised peripheral blood mononuclear cells (PBMCs), sampled at baseline. These receptors all come from a human donor with classical Hodgkin lymphoma.

V gene TRBV9 combines with J gene TRBJ2-5, with D perhaps assigned TRBD1 or TRBD2 (5 bases each). V lost 3 bases and J lost 5, with 29 bases in between. Germline lookup yields CDR1 SGDLS and CDR2 YYNGEE. The length of the CDR3 is 19 residues. The CDR3 sequence: CASSEKSGASMASGETQYF. The CDR3 DNA reads as TGTGCCAGCAGCGAAAAGTCCGGGGCAAGTATGGCCTCTGGGGAGACCCAGTACTTC.

The chain links TRBV11-3 to TRBJ2-3; weak D call: TRBD2 (6 bases). The CDR3 runs to 15 residues. In germline, CDR1 is SGHNT, CDR2 YENEEA. The germline V and J ends were trimmed by 3 bases and 2 bases, with 12 bases remaining between them. The DNA for the CDR3 is TGTGCCAGCAGCTTCGAGGGGAGGAACACAGATACGCAGTATTTT. It codes for CASSFEGRNTDTQYF.

V and J are TRBV5-1 and TRBJ1-1; D unresolved. Trimming stripped 3 bases from V and 3 bases from J, with 18 bases between. CDR3 size: 16 residues. Germline V CDR1 and CDR2: SGHRS, YFSETQ. The CDR3 region is CASSYQSVVRDTEAFF. The CDR3 nucleotides are TGCGCCAGCAGCTACCAGTCAGTAGTGAGGGACACTGAAGCTTTCTTT. The variable domain in full, with the rest retrieved from reference TRBV5-1 and TRBJ1-1, is KAGVTQTPRYLIKTRGQQVTLSCSPISGHRSVSWYQQTPGQGLQFLFEYFSETQRNKGNFPGRFSGRQFSNSRSEMNVSTLELGDSALYLCASSYQSVVRDTEAFFGQGTRLTVV.

This sequence joins TRBV5-1 and TRBJ2-1; 11 bases are a match to TRBD1. J gave up 10 bases and V 0 bases, and 0 bases lay outside the gene matches. The germline gives CDR1 SGHRS, CDR2 YFSETQ. The CDR3 runs 13 residues. The CDR3 here is CASSLGTGGEQFF. CDR3 in DNA: TGCGCCAGCAGCTTGGGGACAGGGGGCGAGCAGTTCTTC.

This sequence joins TRBV19 and TRBJ2-5; 11 positions match TRBD2. The CDR3 runs to 18 residues. V was clipped by 1 base and J by 4 bases; unmatched bases: 11. Germline values: CDR1 LNHDA, CDR2 SQIVND (reference sequence). DNA of the CDR3: TGTGCCAGTAGTATAGGCGTGACGACTAGCGGGGTATCAGAGACCCAGTACTTC. As protein: CASSIGVTTSGVSETQYF. Based on the CDR3 plus reference TRBV19 and TRBJ2-5, the full variable domain is DGGITQSPKYLFRKEGQNVTLSCEQNLNHDAMYWYRQDPGQGLRLIYYSQIVNDFQKGDIAEGYSVSREKKESFPLTVTSAQKNPTAFYLCASSIGVTTSGVSETQYFGPGTRLLVL.

This chain joins TRBV4-3 and TRBJ2-5; the match to TRBD1 covers 8 bases. CDR3 size: 15 residues. Per germline, CDR1 LGHNA and CDR2 YSLEER. The trim removed 1 base at V and 5 bases at J, leaving 6 bases unmatched. The CDR3 sequence is CASSQAQGAGETQYF. The DNA of the CDR3 is TGCGCCAGCAGCCAAGCTCAGGGGGCTGGGGAGACCCAGTACTTC.

CDR3 in amino acids: CASGQAAGYEQFF. The CDR3 DNA sequence: TGCGCCAGTGGACAGGCTGCAGGGTATGAGCAGTTCTTC. V gene TRBV5-1 combines with J gene TRBJ2-1; 7 nucleotides agree with TRBD1. The CDR3 covers 13 residues. The J segment lost 8 bases and the V segment lost 8 bases, leaving 10 bases of the junction unmatched. Looked up from germline, CDR1 is SGHRS and CDR2 is YFSETQ.

Concerning this clone: Compared with germline, one end of the junction differs, possibly owing to a read error. The rearrangement links TRBV7-2 to TRBJ2-5, with TRBD2 matching 8 bases. CDR3 size: 13 residues. The V gene's germline CDR1 is SGHTA and CDR2 FQGNSA. CDR3 amino acids: CASSLEGGGTADF. Here the CDR3 DNA reads TGTGCCAGCAGCTTAGAGGGCGGGGGGACGGCGGACTTC. The whole variable domain, filled in from reference TRBV7-2 and TRBJ2-5, reads GAGVSQSPSNKVTEKGKDVELRCDPISGHTALYWYRQSLGQGLEFLIYFQGNSAPDKSGLPSDRFSAERTGGSVSTLTIQRTQQEDSAVYLCASSLEGGGTADFGPGTRLLVL.

The rearrangement uses TRBV5-6 and TRBJ2-1; D is perhaps TRBD1 (5 bases). Germline-derived CDR1 and CDR2 are SGHDT and YYEEEE. The CDR3 is 13 amino acids. The germline V and J ends were trimmed by 3 bases and 9 bases, with 13 bases remaining between them. For the CDR3, the DNA is TGTGCCAGCAGCTCCCAGGGTTTAGGTGAGCAGTTCTTC. It translates to CASSSQGLGEQFF.

The V and J genes are TRBV5-1 and TRBJ2-1, with TRBD1 matching over 12 bases. V gave up 0 bases and J gave up 8 bases; unmatched junction bases: 3. The germline V gene encodes CDR1 SGHRS and CDR2 YFSETQ. CDR3 length: 15 amino acids. The CDR3 region has the DNA TGCGCCAGCAGCTTGGACGGGACAGGGGGCGATGAGCAGTTCTTC. Amino acids: CASSLDGTGGDEQFF.

This clone has just one count. This sample includes further DNA sequences coding for the same CDR3. This chain uses TRBV5-1 with TRBJ1-2; D is unresolved. The V end was cut by 0 bases, the J end by 0 bases, with 6 bases between. Germline assignment: CDR1 SGHRS and CDR2 YFSETQ. The CDR3 sequence is 14 residues long. CDR3 bases: TGCGCCAGCAGCTTGGACAGTGCTAACTATGGCTACACCTTC. As protein: CASSLDSANYGYTF.

This sequence joins TRBV7-9 and TRBJ1-2, with D possibly matching TRBD1 (5 bases). Per the germline V gene, CDR1 is SEHNR and CDR2 is FQNEAQ (reference sequence). Trimming pared 5 bases from V and 5 bases from J, leaving 6 bases between. The CDR3 covers 11 residues. CDR3 residues: CASSQGYGYTF. CDR3 nucleotide sequence: TGTGCCAGCAGCCAGGGATATGGCTACACCTTC.

Remarks on this clone: Distinct nucleotide sequences in the sample also encode this CDR3. This sequence joins TRBV5-1 and TRBJ1-2; 8 nucleotides match TRBD1. Per the germline V gene, CDR1 is SGHRS and CDR2 is YFSETQ. Losses at the gene ends were 0 bases for V and 4 bases for J; bases not matched to a gene: 2. CDR3 length: 14 residues. CDR3 sequence reads: CASSLDRGGYGYTF. CDR3 coding DNA: TGCGCCAGCAGCTTGGACAGGGGGGGCTATGGCTACACCTTC. The variable domain in full, completed from reference TRBV5-1 and TRBJ1-2, reads KAGVTQTPRYLIKTRGQQVTLSCSPISGHRSVSWYQQTPGQGLQFLFEYFSETQRNKGNFPGRFSGRQFSNSRSEMNVSTLELGDSALYLCASSLDRGGYGYTFGSGTRLTVV.